These 32 T cell receptor beta chains share one sample of origin, sequenced in a study of T cells in Graves' hyperthyroidism and ophthalmopathy. TCR beta CDR3 sequences were amplified from RNA transcripts. TCR CDR3 underwent first-round RT-PCR with the HTBI primer set. One entry per CDR3 protein results from TCRdb running MiXCR on the multiplex PCR reads. The sample lists hundreds of thousands of distinct CDR3 sequences, about 35% occurring once. Sequences were obtained from blood. The origin of the receptors is a woman aged 40 to 50 with Graves' hyperthyroidism.

This chain uses TRBV29-1 with TRBJ2-3; D is uncertain. The CDR3 length is 12 residues. Germline V gene lookup returns CDR1 SQVTM and CDR2 ANQGSEA. Trimming left V 2 bases short and J 2 bases short, with 5 bases between. The CDR3 DNA reads TGCAGCGTTGAACGCGACACAGATACGCAGTATTTT. Translating gives CSVERDTDTQYF.

The chain has TRBV6-5 and TRBJ2-5; 8 bases map to TRBD1. Germline assignment: CDR1 MNHEY and CDR2 SVGAGI. Trimming cost V 8 bases and J 3 bases; bases outside gene matches: 20. CDR3 length: 18 amino acids. The CDR3 spells CASAKKGDRSFWEETQYF. The CDR3 DNA reads as TGTGCCAGCGCAAAAAAGGGGGACAGGTCATTTTGGGAAGAGACCCAGTACTTC.

This clonotype showed up many times. This chain uses TRBV7-9 with TRBJ1-6; D possibly corresponds to TRBD1 (5 bases). The CDR3 has 14 amino acids. V was shortened by 1 base and J by 6 bases, with 7 bases between the two germline ends. In germline, CDR1 is SEHNR, CDR2 FQNEAQ (reference sequence). CDR3 region: CASSLGGPNSPLHF. As DNA, the CDR3 is TGTGCCAGCAGCTTAGGGGGACCTAATTCACCCCTCCACTTT. Using reference TRBV7-9 and TRBJ1-6 for the parts outside the CDR3, the full variable domain is DTGVSQNPRHKITKRGQNVTFRCDPISEHNRLYWYRQTLGQGPEFLTYFQNEAQLEKSRLLSDRFSAERPKGSFSTLEIQRTEQGDSAMYLCASSLGGPNSPLHFGNGTRLTVT.

This clonotype was counted only a few times. The V and J genes are TRBV12-3 or TRBV12-4 and TRBJ2-5; D is tentatively TRBD1 or TRBD2 (6 bases each). Trimming took off 5 bases at V and 1 base at J, with 17 bases between the two ends. The CDR3 sequence is 16 residues long. In DNA, the CDR3 is TGTGCCAGCAGTCCCCTTGAAGGGGGGCTCCAAGAGACCCAGTACTTC. Translating it yields CASSPLEGGLQETQYF.

Ten or more counts support this clonotype. The chain combines TRBV29-1 with TRBJ1-2; D gene unclear. CDR1 and CDR2 (germline): SQVTM, ANQGSEA. V shed 6 bases and J shed 7 bases, with 21 bases lying between them. The CDR3 runs 14 residues. The CDR3 sequence: CSVVQSPGRFGYTF. For the CDR3, the DNA is TGCAGCGTGGTTCAGAGTCCGGGCCGTTTTGGCTACACCTTC.

The chain is built from TRBV6-1 and TRBJ1-4; a weak D match, TRBD1 (6 bases). V was trimmed by 5 bases and J by 6 bases, leaving 10 bases between them. CDR1 and CDR2 (germline): MNHNS, SASEGT. This CDR3 is built from 13 residues. The CDR3 bases are TGTGCCAGCAGTAGGGGGAAGGATGAAAAACTGTTTTTT. Amino acid sequence: CASSRGKDEKLFF.

This clonotype was seen more than once but under ten times. V usage is TRBV7-2 and J usage is TRBJ2-2; TRBD2 matches at 7 bases. V gave up 1 base and J gave up 3 bases; unmatched junction bases: 5. Per the germline V gene, CDR1 is SGHTA and CDR2 is FQGNSA. The CDR3 consists of 16 residues. For the CDR3, the DNA is TGTGCCAGCAGCTTAGGTTTTCTAGCGGACACCGGGGAGCTGTTTTTT. Its protein is CASSLGFLADTGELFF.

This clonotype occurred a few times. CDR3 protein: CASSPGIQYEQYF. The CDR3 nucleotides read TGTGCCAGCTCACCAGGGATTCAATACGAGCAGTACTTC. The gene calls are TRBV18 and TRBJ2-7; D gene ambiguous. This CDR3 region has 13 residues. Germline V lookup: CDR1 KGHSH, CDR2 LQKENI. Trimming left V 2 bases short and J 4 bases short, with 9 bases between.

This clonotype was detected only a few times. V usage is TRBV20-1 and J usage is TRBJ2-7; tentatively, D is TRBD1 (5 bases). This CDR3 contains 13 residues. The germline V gene encodes CDR1 DFQATT and CDR2 SNEGSKA (reference sequence). Trimming shortened V by 0 bases and J by 5 bases, and 11 bases separated the two germline ends. The CDR3 region is CSARDTGVDEQYF. The CDR3 DNA reads TGCAGTGCTAGAGATACAGGAGTGGACGAGCAGTACTTC.

This chain connects TRBV5-6 to TRBJ2-2; D ambiguous. This CDR3 contains 14 residues. Trimming cost V 4 bases and J 3 bases, with 10 bases left between them. Germline V gene data show CDR1 as SGHDT and CDR2 as YYEEEE. The CDR3 loop reads CASSERFDTGELFF. In DNA, the CDR3 is TGTGCCAGCAGCGAACGGTTTGACACCGGGGAGCTGTTTTTT.

This clonotype came up many times. J is TRBJ1-1 and V is TRBV5-4; D not resolved. The CDR3 is made up of 14 amino acids. Between the trimmed V and J ends, which lost 0 bases and 1 base, there was a span of 7 bases. Germline CDR1 is SGHNT and CDR2 is YYREEE (reference sequence). The CDR3: CASSLDSRNTEAFF. Written as DNA, the CDR3 is TGTGCCAGCAGCTTGGACAGTCGGAACACTGAAGCTTTCTTT.

The CDR3 protein is CASSSRGGLGTDTQYF. CDR3 nucleotide sequence: TGTGCCAGCAGCTCCCGCGGGGGACTCGGCACAGATACGCAGTATTTT. The chain is built from TRBV7-6 and TRBJ2-3; 7 bases are a match to TRBD2. Per the germline V gene, CDR1 is SGHVS and CDR2 is FNYEAQ. This CDR3 spans 16 amino acids. V dropped 4 bases and J dropped 1; count of bases not matched to a gene: 8. Full variable domain (outside the CDR3, taken from reference TRBV7-6 and TRBJ2-3): GAGVSQSPRYKVTKRGQDVALRCDPISGHVSLYWYRQALGQGPEFLTYFNYEAQQDKSGLPNDRFSAERPEGSISTLTIQRTEQRDSAMYRCASSSRGGLGTDTQYFGPGTRLTVL.

Remarks on this clonotype: This sequence may be a read error, since a much larger clone differs from it by one base. The chain couples TRBV10-3 to TRBJ1-2, with 7 bases fitting TRBD1. This CDR3 has 13 amino acids. The V gene's germline CDR1 is ENHRY and CDR2 SYGVKD. With V trimmed by 11 bases and J by 8 bases, 14 bases remained unmatched. This CDR3 reads CAPTLGQSAGYTF. CDR3 DNA: TGTGCCCCCACCTTGGGACAGTCAGCAGGCTACACCTTC.

This clonotype was observed at least ten times. The gene calls are TRBV20-1 and TRBJ2-5, with a weak D call TRBD2 (7 bases). Germline V CDR1 and CDR2: DFQATT, SNEGSKA (reference sequence). The CDR3 runs 15 residues. V shed 2 bases and J shed 6 bases, with 19 bases lying between them. CDR3 sequence reads: CSARSPSGGGKTQYF. DNA of the CDR3: TGCAGTGCTAGATCGCCCTCGGGGGGCGGTAAGACCCAGTACTTC.

In its sample, this clonotype was seen a few times. The V and J genes are TRBV6-5 and TRBJ1-5; D not certain. The CDR3 extends over 15 amino acids. Germline assignment: CDR1 MNHEY and CDR2 SVGAGI. Between the trimmed V and J ends, which lost 6 bases and 4 bases, there was a span of 16 bases. The CDR3 loop is CASRARSGTNQPQHF. CDR3 in DNA: TGTGCCAGCAGAGCCAGGTCGGGCACGAATCAGCCCCAGCATTTT.

The chain joins TRBV6-5 to TRBJ1-4; 8 nucleotides agree with TRBD1. V shed 3 bases and J 10 bases; nucleotides not matched to a gene: 7. Germline lookup yields CDR1 MNHEY and CDR2 SVGAGI. The CDR3 has 14 residues. CDR3 amino acids: CASSYWAGGGKLFF. The CDR3 nucleotides read TGTGCCAGCAGTTATTGGGCAGGGGGCGGAAAACTGTTTTTT.

This clonotype was seen many times. The gene calls are TRBV7-9 and TRBJ1-3; D is perhaps TRBD1 (5 bases). This CDR3 has 15 residues. Trimming removed 1 base from V and 3 bases from J, with 10 bases in between. Germline loops: CDR1 SEHNR, CDR2 FQNEAQ (reference sequence). CDR3 DNA: TGTGCCAGCAGCTTAGTTCAGGGATTTGGAAACACCATATATTTT. It encodes CASSLVQGFGNTIYF.

Points on this clonotype: A read error may explain this, as a much larger clone is one base away. As DNA, the CDR3 is TGTGCCAGCAGCTTAGAGAGGCAAGGGACCCAGTACTTC. Translating gives CASSLERQGTQYF. The chain employs TRBV7-9 and TRBJ2-5; D remains unclear. This CDR3 comprises 13 residues. Germline CDR1 and CDR2: SEHNR and FQNEAQ (reference sequence).

This clonotype was detected many times. The chain is built from TRBV2 and TRBJ2-5; 16 positions agree with TRBD2. V was pared by 0 bases and J by 5 bases, with 3 bases of the junction left unmatched. The CDR3 loop spans 17 amino acids. CDR1 and CDR2 from the germline V gene are SNHLY and FYNNEI. The CDR3 protein is CASSEAGTSGRVETQYF. CDR3 DNA sequence: TGTGCCAGCAGTGAAGCGGGGACTAGCGGGAGGGTGGAGACCCAGTACTTC.

Turning to this clonotype: The junction does not match germline at one end; this may be a read error. This chain uses TRBV7-2 with TRBJ1-2; D may be TRBD1 (6 bases). CDR3 length: 15 amino acids. CDR1 SGHTA and CDR2 FQGNSA come from the germline V gene. As DNA, the CDR3 is TGCGCCAGCAGCCAGAATTTAGGGGGAAACTATGGCTACACCTTC. It yields the protein CASSQNLGGNYGYTF.

Regarding this clonotype: This could be a read error, since a much larger clone is one nucleotide away. This chain links TRBV25-1 with TRBJ1-6, with D maybe TRBD1 (5 bases). The V and J ends lost 2 bases and 14 bases respectively, with 16 bases between them. The CDR3 extends over 14 amino acids. Germline V lookup: CDR1 MGHDK, CDR2 SYGVNS. CDR3 DNA: TGTGCCAGCAGTGAAGCGATGGTGGGGCAAGCCCTCCACTTT. Its translation: CASSEAMVGQALHF.

This clonotype was detected only a few times. J is TRBJ1-3 and V is TRBV7-9; 8 positions match TRBD1. V shed 3 bases and J 2 bases; nucleotides not matched to a gene: 3. Germline CDR1 SEHNR, CDR2 FQNEAQ (reference sequence). The CDR3 length is 15 residues. The CDR3 here is CASSLTGEAGNTIYF. In DNA, the CDR3 is TGTGCCAGCAGCTTGACAGGGGAAGCTGGAAACACCATATATTTT.

In the case of this clonotype: A much larger clone lies a single base off, so this may be a read error. The V gene is TRBV10-3, the J gene TRBJ2-2, with TRBD1 identical over 10 bases. The CDR3 sequence is 15 residues long. Germline CDR1 ENHRY, CDR2 SYGVKD. In nucleotides, the CDR3 is TGTGCCATCAGAACCGGGACAGGGGCATCCGGGGGGCTGTTTTTT. Protein sequence: CAIRTGTGASGGLFF.

This clonotype has ten or more counts. The gene calls are TRBV7-3 and TRBJ2-7; D remains ambiguous. From germline, CDR1 is SGHTA and CDR2 FQGTGA. The V and J ends lost 6 bases and 2 bases respectively, with 14 bases between them. The CDR3 extends over 14 amino acids. Here the CDR3 reads CASSIQSTAYEQYF. For the CDR3, the DNA is TGTGCCAGCAGTATACAGTCAACTGCCTACGAGCAGTACTTC.

This clonotype occurred a few times. The CDR3: CATRGDNEQFF. CDR3 nucleotides: TGTGCCACCAGGGGGGACAATGAGCAGTTCTTC. V usage is TRBV24-1 and J usage is TRBJ2-1; D possibly uses TRBD1 or TRBD2 (5 bases each). The CDR3 totals 11 residues. The germline gives CDR1 KGHDR, CDR2 SFDVKD. V shed 7 bases and J shed 5 bases, with 5 bases lying between them.

This chain uses TRBV10-2 with TRBJ1-1; no firm D call. Looked up from germline, CDR1 is WSHSY and CDR2 is SAAADI. Deletions cut 2 bases from V and 11 bases from J, with 9 bases between. CDR3 length equals 11 residues. As DNA, the CDR3 is TGCGCCAGCAGTGAGGAAAACCGGGCTTTCTTT. Translation: CASSEENRAFF.

The V gene is TRBV11-1, the J gene TRBJ1-2; TRBD1 matches at 7 bases. The CDR3 sequence is 15 residues long. The V segment lost 2 bases and the J segment 14 bases; nucleotides outside the gene matches: 17. Germline CDR1 is SGHAT and CDR2 is FQDESV (reference sequence). The CDR3 bases are TGTGCCAGCAGCTTACCTTTGGGGCGCGGGACAGCCGGTACCTTC. Protein: CASSLPLGRGTAGTF.

Many counts were recorded for this clonotype. The chain couples TRBV5-1 to TRBJ1-1, with D unresolved. The CDR3 loop spans 15 amino acids. Trimming removed 0 bases at V and 1 base at J, with 10 bases between. Germline V gene sequence: CDR1 SGHRS, CDR2 YFSETQ. Here the CDR3 DNA reads TGCGCCAGCAGCTTGGATTTGGCAGCGAACACTGAAGCTTTCTTT. It encodes CASSLDLAANTEAFF.

J is TRBJ2-2 and V is TRBV29-1, with D hard to call. Germline V gene lookup returns CDR1 SQVTM and CDR2 ANQGSEA. The CDR3 is 12 residues long. The V end was cut by 7 bases, the J end by 0 bases, with 6 bases between. The CDR3 loop is CSGATNTGELFF. The CDR3 DNA reads TGCAGCGGGGCTACGAACACCGGGGAGCTGTTTTTT.

This clonotype has more than one count but fewer than ten. V gene TRBV4-1 combines with J gene TRBJ2-7; the match to TRBD1 covers 10 bases. CDR1 is MGHRA, CDR2 YSYEKL, per germline. The CDR3 totals 17 residues. The V segment lost 2 bases and the J segment 4 bases; nucleotides outside the gene matches: 11. DNA of the CDR3: TGCGCCAGCAGCCAACCCACCCGGGACAGGGGTCGGTACGAGCAGTACTTC. Translated: CASSQPTRDRGRYEQYF.

The chain couples TRBV6-1 to TRBJ1-1; D is perhaps TRBD1 (5 bases). This CDR3 is built from 13 residues. The germline V and J ends were trimmed by 5 bases and 5 bases, with 12 bases remaining between them. Germline V lookup: CDR1 MNHNS, CDR2 SASEGT. CDR3 amino acids: CASSPPGRTEAFF. In DNA form, the CDR3 reads TGTGCCAGCAGTCCCCCAGGGCGAACTGAAGCTTTCTTT.

In this sample, this clonotype turned up a few times. This chain connects TRBV12-5 to TRBJ1-5, with a possible D match to TRBD1 (6 bases). There are 18 residues in the CDR3. From germline, CDR1 is LGHNT and CDR2 FRNRAP. V was pared by 0 bases and J by 0 bases, with 15 bases between. Here the CDR3 reads CASGLVMEDSYSNQPQHF. CDR3 nucleotides: TGTGCTAGTGGTTTGGTAATGGAGGACAGTTATAGCAATCAGCCCCAGCATTTT.